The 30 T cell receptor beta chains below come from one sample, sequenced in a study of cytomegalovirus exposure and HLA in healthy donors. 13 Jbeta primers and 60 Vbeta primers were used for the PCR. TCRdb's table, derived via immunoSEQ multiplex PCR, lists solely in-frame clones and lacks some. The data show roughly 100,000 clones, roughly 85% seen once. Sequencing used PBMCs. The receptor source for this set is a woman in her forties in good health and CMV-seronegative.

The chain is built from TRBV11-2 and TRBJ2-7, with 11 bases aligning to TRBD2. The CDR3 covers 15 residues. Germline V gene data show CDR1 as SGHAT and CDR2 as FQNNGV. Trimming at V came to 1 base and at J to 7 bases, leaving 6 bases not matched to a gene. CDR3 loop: CASSLVLAGGGEQYF. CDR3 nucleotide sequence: TGTGCCAGCAGCTTAGTCCTAGCGGGGGGTGGGGAGCAGTACTTC. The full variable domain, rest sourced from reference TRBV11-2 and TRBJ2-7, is EAGVAQSPRYKIIEKRQSVAFWCNPISGHATLYWYQQILGQGPKLLIQFQNNGVVDDSQLPKDRFSAERLKGVDSTLKIQPAKLEDSAVYLCASSLVLAGGGEQYFGPGTRLTVT.

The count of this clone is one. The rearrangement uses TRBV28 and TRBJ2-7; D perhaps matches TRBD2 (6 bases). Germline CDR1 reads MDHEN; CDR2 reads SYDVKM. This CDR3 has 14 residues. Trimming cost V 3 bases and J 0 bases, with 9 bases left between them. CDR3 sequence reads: CASSLAGSSYEQYF. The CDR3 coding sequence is TGTGCCAGCAGTTTGGCGGGGAGCTCCTACGAGCAGTACTTC.

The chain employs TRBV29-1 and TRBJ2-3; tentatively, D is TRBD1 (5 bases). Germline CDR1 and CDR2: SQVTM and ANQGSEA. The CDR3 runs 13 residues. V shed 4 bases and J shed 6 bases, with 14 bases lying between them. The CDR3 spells CSVGGRASDTQYF. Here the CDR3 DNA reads TGCAGCGTTGGAGGCAGGGCCTCTGATACGCAGTATTTT.

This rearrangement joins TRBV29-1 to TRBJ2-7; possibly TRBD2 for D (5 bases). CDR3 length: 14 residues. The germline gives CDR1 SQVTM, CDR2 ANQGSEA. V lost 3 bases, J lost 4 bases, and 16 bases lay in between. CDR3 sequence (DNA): TGCAGCGTTGAGGGCGGGCCCCGCTGGTACGAGCAGTACTTC. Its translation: CSVEGGPRWYEQYF.

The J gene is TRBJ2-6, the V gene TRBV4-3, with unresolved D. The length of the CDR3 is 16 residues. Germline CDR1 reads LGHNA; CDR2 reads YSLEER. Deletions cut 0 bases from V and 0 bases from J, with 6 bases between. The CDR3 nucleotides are TGCGCCAGCAGCCAAGATGTAATCTCTGGGGCCAACGTCCTGACTTTC. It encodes CASSQDVISGANVLTF.

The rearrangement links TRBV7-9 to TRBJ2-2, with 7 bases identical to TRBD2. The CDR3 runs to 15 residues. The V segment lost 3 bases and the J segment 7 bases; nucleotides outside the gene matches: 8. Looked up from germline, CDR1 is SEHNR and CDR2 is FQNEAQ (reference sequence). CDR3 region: CASSLTLSGVGELFF. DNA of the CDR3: TGTGCCAGCAGCTTGACCTTAAGCGGGGTCGGGGAGCTGTTTTTT.

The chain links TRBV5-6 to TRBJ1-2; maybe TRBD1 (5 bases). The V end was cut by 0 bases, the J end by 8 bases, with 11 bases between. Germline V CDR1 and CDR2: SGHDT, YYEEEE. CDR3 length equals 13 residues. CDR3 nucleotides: TGTGCCAGCAGCTTGGCGGGGGGTGAAGGCTACACCTTC. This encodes CASSLAGGEGYTF.

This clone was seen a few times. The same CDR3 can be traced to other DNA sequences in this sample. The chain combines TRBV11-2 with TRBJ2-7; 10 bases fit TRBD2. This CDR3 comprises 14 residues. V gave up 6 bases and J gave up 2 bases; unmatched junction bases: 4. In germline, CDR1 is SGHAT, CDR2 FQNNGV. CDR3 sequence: CASSQLAGAYEQYF. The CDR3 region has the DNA TGTGCCAGCAGTCAGCTAGCGGGGGCCTACGAGCAGTACTTC.

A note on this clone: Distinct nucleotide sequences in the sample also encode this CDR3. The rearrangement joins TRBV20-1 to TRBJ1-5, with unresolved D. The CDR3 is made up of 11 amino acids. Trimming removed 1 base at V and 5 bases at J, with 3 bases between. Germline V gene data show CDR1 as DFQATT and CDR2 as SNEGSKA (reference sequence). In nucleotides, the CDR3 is TGCAGTGCTAGAGGAGATCAGCCCCAGCATTTT. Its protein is CSARGDQPQHF.

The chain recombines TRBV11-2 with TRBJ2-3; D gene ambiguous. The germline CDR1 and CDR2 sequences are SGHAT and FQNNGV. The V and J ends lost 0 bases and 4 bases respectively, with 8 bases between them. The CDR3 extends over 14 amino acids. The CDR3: CASSLDSDADTQYF. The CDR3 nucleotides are TGTGCCAGCAGCTTAGACAGCGACGCAGATACGCAGTATTTT.

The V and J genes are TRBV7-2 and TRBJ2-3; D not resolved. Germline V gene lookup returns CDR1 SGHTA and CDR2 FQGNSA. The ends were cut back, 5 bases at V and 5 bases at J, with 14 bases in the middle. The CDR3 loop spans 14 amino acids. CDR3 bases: TGTGCCAGCAGCCCTCTTGGGCCAGGAGATACGCAGTATTTT. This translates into CASSPLGPGDTQYF.

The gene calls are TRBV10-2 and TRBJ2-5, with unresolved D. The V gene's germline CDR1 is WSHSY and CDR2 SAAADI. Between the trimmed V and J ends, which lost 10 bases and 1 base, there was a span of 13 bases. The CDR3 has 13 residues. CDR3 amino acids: CATRSNPQETQYF. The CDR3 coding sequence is TGCGCCACCAGGTCAAATCCCCAAGAGACCCAGTACTTC.

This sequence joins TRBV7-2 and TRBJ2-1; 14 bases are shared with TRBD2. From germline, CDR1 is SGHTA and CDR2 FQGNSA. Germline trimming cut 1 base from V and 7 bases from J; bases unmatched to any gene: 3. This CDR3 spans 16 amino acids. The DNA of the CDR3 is TGTGCCAGCAGCTTAGTCGGACTAGCGGGAGGTAATGAGCAGTTCTTC. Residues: CASSLVGLAGGNEQFF.

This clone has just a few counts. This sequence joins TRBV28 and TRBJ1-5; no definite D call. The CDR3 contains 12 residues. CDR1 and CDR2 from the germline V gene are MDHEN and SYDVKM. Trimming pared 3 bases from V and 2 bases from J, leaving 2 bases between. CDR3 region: CASSFGNQPQHF. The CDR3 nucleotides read TGTGCCAGCAGTTTCGGCAATCAGCCCCAGCATTTT.

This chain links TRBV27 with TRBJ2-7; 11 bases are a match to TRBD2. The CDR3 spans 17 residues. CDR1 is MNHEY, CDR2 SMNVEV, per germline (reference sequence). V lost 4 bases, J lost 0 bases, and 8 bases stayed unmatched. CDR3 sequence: CASSSRPGLADSYEQYF. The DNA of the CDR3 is TGTGCCAGCAGTTCACGCCCGGGACTAGCGGACTCCTACGAGCAGTACTTC.

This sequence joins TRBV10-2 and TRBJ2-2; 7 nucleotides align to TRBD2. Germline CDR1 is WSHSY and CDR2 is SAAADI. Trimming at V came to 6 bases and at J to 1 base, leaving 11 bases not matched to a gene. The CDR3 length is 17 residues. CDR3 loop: CASRDPSGRGNTGELFF. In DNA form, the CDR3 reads TGCGCCAGCAGGGACCCTAGCGGACGGGGGAACACCGGGGAGCTGTTTTTT.

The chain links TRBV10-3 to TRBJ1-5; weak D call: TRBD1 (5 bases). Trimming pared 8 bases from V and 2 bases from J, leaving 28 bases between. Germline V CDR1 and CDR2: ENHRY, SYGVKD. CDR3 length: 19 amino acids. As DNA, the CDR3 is TGTGCCATCGGGGGGACGGGACGTACATCACAAGGGGGCAATCAGCCCCAGCATTTT. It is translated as CAIGGTGRTSQGGNQPQHF.

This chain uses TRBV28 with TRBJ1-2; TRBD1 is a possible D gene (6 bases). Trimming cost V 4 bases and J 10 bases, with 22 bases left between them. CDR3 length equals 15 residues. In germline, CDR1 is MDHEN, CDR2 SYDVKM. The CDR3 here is CASSSLGRGERVYTF. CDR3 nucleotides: TGTGCCAGCAGTTCCCTCGGGAGGGGGGAACGTGTCTACACCTTC.

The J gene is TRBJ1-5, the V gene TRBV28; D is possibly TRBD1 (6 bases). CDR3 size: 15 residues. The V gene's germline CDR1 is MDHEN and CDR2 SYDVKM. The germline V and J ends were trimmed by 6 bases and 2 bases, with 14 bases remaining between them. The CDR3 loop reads CASSVRGNGNQPQHF. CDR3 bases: TGTGCCAGCAGCGTCAGGGGCAACGGCAATCAGCCCCAGCATTTT.

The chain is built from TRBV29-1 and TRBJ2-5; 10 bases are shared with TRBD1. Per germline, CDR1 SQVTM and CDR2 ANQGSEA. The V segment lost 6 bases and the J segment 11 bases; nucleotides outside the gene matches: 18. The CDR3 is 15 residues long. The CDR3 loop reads CSVWTGGDTEREQYF. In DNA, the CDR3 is TGCAGCGTATGGACAGGGGGTGATACCGAGAGGGAGCAGTACTTC.

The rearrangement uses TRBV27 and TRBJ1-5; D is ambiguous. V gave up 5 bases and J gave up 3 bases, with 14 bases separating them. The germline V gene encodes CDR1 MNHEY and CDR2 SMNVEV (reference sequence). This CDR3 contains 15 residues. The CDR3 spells CASSLTYSFNQPQHF. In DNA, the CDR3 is TGTGCCAGCAGTCTTACATACAGTTTCAATCAGCCCCAGCATTTT.

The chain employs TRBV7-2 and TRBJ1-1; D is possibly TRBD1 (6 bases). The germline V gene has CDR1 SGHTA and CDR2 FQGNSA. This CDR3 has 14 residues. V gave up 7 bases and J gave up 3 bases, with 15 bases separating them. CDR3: CASKPQGSDTEAFF. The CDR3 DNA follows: TGTGCCAGCAAACCACAGGGATCCGACACTGAAGCTTTCTTT.

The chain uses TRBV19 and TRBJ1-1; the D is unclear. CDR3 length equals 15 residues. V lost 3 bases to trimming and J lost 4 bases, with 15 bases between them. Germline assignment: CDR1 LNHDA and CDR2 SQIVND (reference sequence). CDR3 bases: TGTGCCAGTAGTATTGCGAGGGAATTGCCCACTGAAGCTTTCTTT. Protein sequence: CASSIARELPTEAFF.

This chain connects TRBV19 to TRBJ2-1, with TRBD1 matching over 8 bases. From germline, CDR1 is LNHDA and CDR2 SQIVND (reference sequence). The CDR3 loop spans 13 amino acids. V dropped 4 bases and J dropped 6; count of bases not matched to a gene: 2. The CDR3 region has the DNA TGTGCCAGTAGTAATACAGGGGGCAATGAGCAGTTCTTC. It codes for CASSNTGGNEQFF.

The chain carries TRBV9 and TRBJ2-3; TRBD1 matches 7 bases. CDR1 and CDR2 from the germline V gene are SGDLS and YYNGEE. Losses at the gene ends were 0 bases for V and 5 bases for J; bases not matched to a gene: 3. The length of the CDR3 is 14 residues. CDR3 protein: CASSVVGGGDTQYF. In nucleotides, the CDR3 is TGTGCCAGCAGCGTAGTAGGGGGCGGAGATACGCAGTATTTT.

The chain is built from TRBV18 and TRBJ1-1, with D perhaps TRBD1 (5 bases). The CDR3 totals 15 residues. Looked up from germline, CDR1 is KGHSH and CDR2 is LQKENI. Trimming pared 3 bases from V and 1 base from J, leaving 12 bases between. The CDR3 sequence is CASSPASGSNTEAFF. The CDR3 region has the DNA TGTGCCAGCTCACCCGCGTCAGGGTCGAACACTGAAGCTTTCTTT.

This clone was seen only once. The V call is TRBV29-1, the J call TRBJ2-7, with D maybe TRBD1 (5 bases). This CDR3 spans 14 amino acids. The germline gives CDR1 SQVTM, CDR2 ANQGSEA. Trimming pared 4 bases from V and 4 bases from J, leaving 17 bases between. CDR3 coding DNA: TGCAGCGTTGTGAAGGGGCTCCAATCTTACGAGCAGTACTTC. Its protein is CSVVKGLQSYEQYF.

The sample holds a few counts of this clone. CDR3 DNA: TGTGCCTGGAGTGTAGGTACAGGGGGCTACGAGCAGTACTTC. This codes for CAWSVGTGGYEQYF. The chain links TRBV30 to TRBJ2-7; 8 nucleotides line up with TRBD1. The CDR3 is made up of 14 amino acids. The trim removed 0 bases at V and 3 bases at J, leaving 4 bases unmatched. Germline V gene lookup returns CDR1 GTSNPN and CDR2 SVGIG (reference sequence).

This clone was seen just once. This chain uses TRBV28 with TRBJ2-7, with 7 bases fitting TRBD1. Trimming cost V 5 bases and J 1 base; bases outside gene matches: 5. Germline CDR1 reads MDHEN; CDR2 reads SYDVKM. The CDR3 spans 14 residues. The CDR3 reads CASSQRGPSYEQYF. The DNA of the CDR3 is TGTGCCAGCAGTCAAAGGGGGCCTTCCTACGAGCAGTACTTC.

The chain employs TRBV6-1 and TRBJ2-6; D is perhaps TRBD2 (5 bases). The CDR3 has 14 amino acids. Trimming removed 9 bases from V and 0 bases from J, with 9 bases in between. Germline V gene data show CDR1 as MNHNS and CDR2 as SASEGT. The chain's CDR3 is CASQRASGANVLTF. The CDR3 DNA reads TGTGCCAGTCAGAGGGCCTCTGGGGCCAACGTCCTGACTTTC.